This TCR beta chain was sequenced during a study of human T cells and chemical hapten exposure. Study-wide context: Researchers reported sensitizing a roughly 2 cm by roughly 2 cm upper inner arm skin site with 2% DPC.

This clonotype was seen at least ten times. The antigen remains unidentified. TCRdb reprocessed the RACE reads via MiXCR and lists one record per CDR3 protein. The table has under 450,000 distinct CDR3 sequences, approximately 5.1% seen once. Study results and caveats: Sensitizing with DPC caused no change in TCRs above 1 in 1000 frequency. The study found that PT1 expanded TCR counts correlated positively with patch test score.

Time point in this sample: patch test 1, 2 weeks after DPC sensitization. Noted treatment: therapeutic diphenylcyclopropenone sensitization with weekly scalp DPC. Sample donors consisted of patients with alopecia, aged 18 to 70 years, who were suitable for DPC. Per the germline V gene, CDR1 is SQVTM and CDR2 is ANQGSEA. CDR3 length equals 12 residues. Trimming stripped 6 bases from V and 3 bases from J, with 12 bases between. This receptor was taken from a woman aged 50 to 60 with alopecia areata. Some clones in this sample may be carry-over from other donors' samples. The J gene is TRBJ2-7, the V gene TRBV29-1, with D hard to call. The sequencing used whole blood, collected in connection with sensitization to the hapten diphenylcyclopropenone (DPC). The CDR3: CSVRTPGYEQYF. The CDR3 nucleotides read TGCAGCGTCAGGACGCCCGGCTACGAGCAGTACTTC.